Included here is one TCR beta chain sequence, with context. A few counts support this clone. Its antigen is still unknown. Nothing much larger sits one base from this clone, and base qualities are not available. Ends trimmed: V by 2 bases, J by 3 bases; bases unmatched to a gene: 4. From its cysteine to its phenylalanine, the CDR3 spans 14 amino acids. CDR3 DNA is the only sequence kept; it has 42 bases, read in frame from the first base. The CDR1 and CDR2 encoded by the germline V gene are MGHDK and SYGVNS. These data originate in a study of beta chain features in type 1 diabetes (dated by TCRdb to the late 2010s). A note on the overall study: No differences in mean age, gender distribution, total cell number or subset yield were found between patients and healthy donors. Across all samples, fewer than 110,000,000 sorted cells were examined, and cell number per subset correlated strongly with RNA yield. The study compared the TCRB repertoires of sorted circulating CD4+ T cell subsets in recently diagnosed type 1 diabetes patients with those in matched healthy donors. Regulatory and stem cell-like memory subsets were isolated from only 8 patients and roughly 8 healthy donors, whereas naive and central memory subsets came from all 30 or so donors. General findings and caveats noted by the study authors: Naive, central memory and regulatory TCRB repertoires appeared to be more alike among patients than among healthy donors. In all four CD4+ subsets, TCRB CDR3 length was moderately but significantly shorter in type 1 diabetes patients. Only small numbers of individuals were included in the HLA sub-analyses, which left unresolved whether HLA type had any influence on TCRB rearrangement. Sequencing cDNA rather than genomic DNA could over-represent highly expressing activated cells, although activation and CD3 levels did not differ between groups. At VDJ recombination sites, type 1 diabetes patients had fewer insertions and more deleted nucleotides, which implies abnormalities in thymic rearrangement. PCR may preferentially amplify shorter templates, but because patient and control samples were amplified and corrected together, any resulting skew would affect both groups equally.

A single peripheral blood draw of approximately 110 mL on average was collected from each donor into heparinised tubes. Using a panel that included CD45RO, CCR7, CD25, CD127, CD95 and CD27, naive, central memory, regulatory and stem cell-like memory CD4+ T cells were sorted on a BD FACSAria II. All sorted populations exceeded 95% purity. PBMCs were isolated immediately by Lymphoprep density gradient centrifugation and stained directly without culture. So that batch effects would be minimized, each experiment stained and sorted samples in pairs, pairing one healthy donor with one patient. The entire isolated RNA was reverse transcribed using the High Capacity cDNA Reverse Transcription Kit, and thus expressed TCRB transcripts were sequenced. Deep immunoSEQ sequencing was performed on naive, central memory and regulatory T cell samples, with an average of roughly 3.5 million total reads per sample. After sorted cells were lysed in RLT buffer, RNA was extracted with DNase-treated RNeasy Micro or Mini kits, with the choice depending on cell number. Each cell subset was processed separately to prevent cross-contamination, with patient and healthy donor samples processed together. TCRB sequences were amplified from cDNA with the immunoSEQ multiplex PCR, producing 87-bp fragments spanning the CDR3 region. Sequencing of the amplicons was performed on the Illumina HiSeq platform. On the authors' methods: Synthetic template baselines were used to correct PCR bias computationally, reads within Hamming distance 2 were collapsed, and singletons that could not be merged were discarded. By aligning reads against IMGT, V, D and J genes, CDR3 length, and insertions or deletions at six rearrangement sites were assigned. Clonotype counts were normalized to sorted cell number within each subset before computing true diversity and Gini coefficients with the tcR R package. Repertoire sharing was quantified using the overlap coefficient calculated on TCRB nucleotide sequences. As a proxy for the pre-selection repertoire, out-of-frame TCRB sequences from naive cells were analyzed. TCRdb took this table from immuneACCESS and kept in-frame rearrangements with V and J called. Such tables lack part of the clones; where checked against another copy, unresolved V genes explain under half of the gap, and the rest is unexplained. That table supplies the V and J calls and clone size; D and trimming were determined from the DNA. For this sample there are 400,000 or so clones; roughly 12% appear just once. The ten largest account for 0.0095% to 0.012% of the sample.

Input material: naive CD4+ T cells from blood. In light of the paper, this sample's cell subset or site label describes: true naive CD4+ T cells. The V and J genes are TRBV25-1 and TRBJ2-7; TRBD2 aligns with 7 central bases. This TCR came from a woman in her late teens or twenties with type 1 diabetes. At the DNA level, the sequence is TGTGCCAGCAGTGAACTGGGGGGGGGCTACGAGCAGTACTTC. It is translated as CASSELGGGYEQYF.